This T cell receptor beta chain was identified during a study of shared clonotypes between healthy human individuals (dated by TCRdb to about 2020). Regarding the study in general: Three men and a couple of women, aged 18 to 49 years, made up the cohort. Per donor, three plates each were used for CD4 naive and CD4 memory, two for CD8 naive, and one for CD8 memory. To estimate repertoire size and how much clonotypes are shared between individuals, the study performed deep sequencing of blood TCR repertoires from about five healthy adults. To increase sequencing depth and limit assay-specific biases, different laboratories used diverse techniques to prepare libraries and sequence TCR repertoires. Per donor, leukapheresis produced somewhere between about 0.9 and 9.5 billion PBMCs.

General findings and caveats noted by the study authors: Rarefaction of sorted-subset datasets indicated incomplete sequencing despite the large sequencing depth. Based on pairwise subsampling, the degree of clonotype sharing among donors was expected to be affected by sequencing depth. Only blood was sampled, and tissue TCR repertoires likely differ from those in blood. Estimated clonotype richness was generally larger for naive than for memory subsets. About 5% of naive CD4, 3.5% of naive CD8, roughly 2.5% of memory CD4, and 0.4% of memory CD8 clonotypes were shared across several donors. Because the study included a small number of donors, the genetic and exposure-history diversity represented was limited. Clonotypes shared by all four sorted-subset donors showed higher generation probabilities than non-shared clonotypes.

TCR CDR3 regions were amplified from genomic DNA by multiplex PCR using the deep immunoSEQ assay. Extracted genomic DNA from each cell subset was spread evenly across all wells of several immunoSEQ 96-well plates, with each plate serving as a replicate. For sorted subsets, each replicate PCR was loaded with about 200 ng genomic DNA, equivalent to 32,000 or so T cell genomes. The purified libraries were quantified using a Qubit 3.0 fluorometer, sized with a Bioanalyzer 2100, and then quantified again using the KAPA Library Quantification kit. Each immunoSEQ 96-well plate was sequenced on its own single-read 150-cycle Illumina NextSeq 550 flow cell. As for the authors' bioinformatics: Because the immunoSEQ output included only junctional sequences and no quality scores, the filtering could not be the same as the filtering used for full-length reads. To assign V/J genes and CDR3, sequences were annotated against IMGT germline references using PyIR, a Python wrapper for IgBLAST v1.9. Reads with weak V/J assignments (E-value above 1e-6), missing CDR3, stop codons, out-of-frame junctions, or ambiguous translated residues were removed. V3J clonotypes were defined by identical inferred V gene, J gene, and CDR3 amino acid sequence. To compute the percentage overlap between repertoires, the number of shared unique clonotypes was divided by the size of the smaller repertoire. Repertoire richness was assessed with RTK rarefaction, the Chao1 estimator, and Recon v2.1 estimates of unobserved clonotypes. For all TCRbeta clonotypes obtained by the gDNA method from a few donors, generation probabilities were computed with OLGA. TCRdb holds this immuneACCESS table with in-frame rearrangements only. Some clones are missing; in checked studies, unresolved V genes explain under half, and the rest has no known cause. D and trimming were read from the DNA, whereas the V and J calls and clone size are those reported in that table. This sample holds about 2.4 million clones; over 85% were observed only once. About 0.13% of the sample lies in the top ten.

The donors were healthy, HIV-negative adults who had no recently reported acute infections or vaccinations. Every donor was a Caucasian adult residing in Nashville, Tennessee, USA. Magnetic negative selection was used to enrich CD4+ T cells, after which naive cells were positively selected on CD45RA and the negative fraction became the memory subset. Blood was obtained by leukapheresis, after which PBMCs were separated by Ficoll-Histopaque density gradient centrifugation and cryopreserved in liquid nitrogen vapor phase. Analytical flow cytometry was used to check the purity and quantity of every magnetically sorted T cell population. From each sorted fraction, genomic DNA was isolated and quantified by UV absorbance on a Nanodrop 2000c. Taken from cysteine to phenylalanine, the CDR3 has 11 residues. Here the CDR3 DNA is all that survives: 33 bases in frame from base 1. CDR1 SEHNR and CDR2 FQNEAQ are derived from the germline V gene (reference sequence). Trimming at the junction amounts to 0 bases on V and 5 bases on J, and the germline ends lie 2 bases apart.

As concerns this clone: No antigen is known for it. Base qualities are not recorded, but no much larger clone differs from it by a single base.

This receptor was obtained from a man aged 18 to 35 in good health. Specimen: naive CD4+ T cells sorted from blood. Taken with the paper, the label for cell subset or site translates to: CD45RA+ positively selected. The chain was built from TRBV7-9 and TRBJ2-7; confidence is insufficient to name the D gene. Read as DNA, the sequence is TGTGCCAGCAGCTTAGCGCACGAGCAGTACTTC. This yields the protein CASSLAHEQYF.